One and the same sample provided the 32 T cell receptor beta chains below, sequenced in a study of spatial heterogeneity in lung cancer. Described time point: blood at routine non-recurrence follow-up after resection. TCRdb reprocessed the 5' RACE reads with MiXCR, giving one entry per CDR3 protein. The table lists 25,000 to 35,000 distinct CDR3 sequences, roughly 5.7% of them singletons. The source was PBMCs, collected at follow-up. The receptors come from a female donor with early-stage non-small cell lung cancer.

This clonotype is termed medium-sized (0.01 to 0.1%). The chain is built from TRBV12-3 or TRBV12-4 and TRBJ2-1, with 12 positions matching TRBD2. Trimming removed 4 bases from V and 8 bases from J; junction bases left unmatched: 6. The CDR3 is made up of 15 amino acids. The CDR3 is CASSSTSGGRDEQFF. CDR3 DNA sequence: TGTGCCAGCAGTTCAACTAGCGGGGGGAGGGATGAGCAGTTCTTC.

This clonotype was recorded at least ten times. V usage is TRBV20-1 and J usage is TRBJ2-3; 8 nucleotides align to TRBD2. V was pared by 2 bases and J by 2 bases, with 6 bases of the junction left unmatched. Germline CDR1 and CDR2: DFQATT and SNEGSKA (reference sequence). The CDR3 runs to 15 residues. The CDR3 is CSARSAGGNTDTQYF. In DNA, the CDR3 is TGCAGTGCTAGATCTGCGGGGGGTAACACAGATACGCAGTATTTT.

This clonotype was counted at least ten times. V and J are TRBV4-3 and TRBJ1-1, with D tentatively TRBD1 (6 bases). The germline V and J ends were trimmed by 6 bases and 1 base, with 12 bases remaining between them. The length of the CDR3 is 14 residues. Germline CDR1 is LGHNA and CDR2 is YSLEER. This CDR3 is CASRKGDGNTEAFF. CDR3 DNA sequence: TGCGCCAGCAGGAAGGGGGACGGGAACACTGAAGCTTTCTTT.

This clonotype has ten or more counts. This rearrangement joins TRBV4-3 to TRBJ2-5; 8 bases align to TRBD1. The CDR3 covers 15 residues. Germline CDR1 and CDR2: LGHNA and YSLEER. V lost 2 bases and J lost 5; bases outside the gene matches: 7. The CDR3 spells CASSQIQGARETQYF. CDR3 nucleotide sequence: TGCGCCAGCAGCCAAATTCAGGGGGCTAGGGAGACCCAGTACTTC.

There are many counts of this clonotype. The genes are TRBV5-1 and TRBJ2-1; TRBD2 aligns across 8 bases. Looked up from germline, CDR1 is SGHRS and CDR2 is YFSETQ. The CDR3 contains 15 residues. With V trimmed by 0 bases and J by 7 bases, 6 bases remained unmatched. Written as DNA, the CDR3 is TGCGCCAGCAGCTTGGTAATAGCGGGAAATAATGAGCAGTTCTTC. Amino acids: CASSLVIAGNNEQFF.

This clonotype occurred a few times. This chain links TRBV7-2 with TRBJ1-1; tentative D call: TRBD1 (5 bases). Trimming left V 2 bases short and J 3 bases short, with 13 bases between. The CDR3 sequence is 15 residues long. Per the germline V gene, CDR1 is SGHTA and CDR2 is FQGNSA. CDR3 sequence (DNA): TGTGCCAGCAGCTTATTGGGGGGGATTGACACTGAAGCTTTCTTT. It codes for CASSLLGGIDTEAFF.

This clonotype was detected a few times. The gene calls are TRBV20-1 and TRBJ2-2; 11 nucleotides line up with TRBD2. The CDR3 covers 17 residues. From germline, CDR1 is DFQATT and CDR2 SNEGSKA (reference sequence). The J segment lost 6 bases and the V segment lost 2 bases, leaving 11 bases of the junction unmatched. CDR3 sequence (DNA): TGCAGTGCTAGAACGAGACTAGCGGGGCGGGGATCCGGGGAGCTGTTTTTT. Its protein product is CSARTRLAGRGSGELFF.

This clonotype was detected ten times or more. This chain uses TRBV7-2 with TRBJ2-5; TRBD2 agrees at 7 bases. The CDR3 totals 15 residues. With V trimmed by 1 base and J by 2 bases, 4 bases remained unmatched. CDR1 and CDR2 (germline): SGHTA, FQGNSA. The CDR3 loop reads CASSLVSGTQETQYF. The CDR3, as DNA: TGTGCCAGCAGCTTAGTCAGCGGGACTCAAGAGACCCAGTACTTC.

This clonotype counts as medium-sized (0.01 to 0.1%). The V and J genes are TRBV7-9 and TRBJ2-1; D unclear. Germline values: CDR1 SEHNR, CDR2 FQNEAQ (reference sequence). V lost 8 bases and J lost 2, with 7 bases in between. The CDR3 consists of 12 residues. For the CDR3, the DNA is TGTGCCAGCGGTACGCCCTACAATGAGCAGTTCTTC. Its protein product is CASGTPYNEQFF.

This clonotype has just a few counts. The chain uses TRBV29-1 and TRBJ2-3, with 11 bases identical to TRBD2. V shed 7 bases, J shed 5 bases, and the junction held 5 bases outside the gene matches. The CDR3 is 13 amino acids. The germline gives CDR1 SQVTM, CDR2 ANQGSEA. DNA for the CDR3: TGCAGCGGACTAGCGGGGTCGAAAGATACGCAGTATTTT. As protein: CSGLAGSKDTQYF.

This clonotype appeared many times. The rearrangement joins TRBV29-1 to TRBJ2-5; D possibly corresponds to TRBD1 (5 bases). Trimming left V 6 bases short and J 5 bases short, with 10 bases between. Germline V gene sequence: CDR1 SQVTM, CDR2 ANQGSEA. The CDR3 consists of 11 residues. CDR3 residues: CSVGARETQYF. The CDR3 DNA sequence: TGCAGCGTAGGGGCGCGGGAGACCCAGTACTTC.

This clonotype has only a few counts. The chain has TRBV28 and TRBJ2-3; the match to TRBD2 covers 9 bases. V was clipped by 2 bases and J by 1 base; unmatched bases: 1. Germline V gene sequence: CDR1 MDHEN, CDR2 SYDVKM. The CDR3 covers 15 residues. The CDR3 nucleotides read TGTGCCAGCAGTTTACTAGCGGGGCGCACAGATACGCAGTATTTT. Protein: CASSLLAGRTDTQYF.

The chain is built from TRBV5-1 and TRBJ1-1; D might be TRBD1 (6 bases). Germline CDR1 reads SGHRS; CDR2 reads YFSETQ. The ends were cut back, 5 bases at V and 2 bases at J, with 16 bases in the middle. The CDR3 is 15 residues long. The CDR3 spells CASRKGPGVNTEAFF. CDR3 sequence (DNA): TGCGCCAGCAGGAAAGGGCCAGGGGTAAACACTGAAGCTTTCTTT.

This clonotype was counted many times. This sequence joins TRBV5-1 and TRBJ2-2, with a tentative D call TRBD1 (5 bases). Germline CDR1 SGHRS, CDR2 YFSETQ. The V end lost 4 bases, the J end lost 0 bases, and 10 bases lay between the germline ends. The CDR3 is 15 residues long. DNA of the CDR3: TGCGCCAGCAGCATGGGGCGCGCGAACACCGGGGAGCTGTTTTTT. Protein product: CASSMGRANTGELFF.

In its sample, this clonotype ranks as medium-sized (0.01 to 0.1%). The CDR3 DNA sequence: TGTGCCAGCAGCCCCCGGACAGGGGGGATCACAGATACGCAGTATTTT. It encodes CASSPRTGGITDTQYF. V usage is TRBV7-2 and J usage is TRBJ2-3, with TRBD1 matching over 10 bases. Germline values: CDR1 SGHTA, CDR2 FQGNSA. V trimming: 5 bases; J trimming: 2 bases; junction bases outside the gene matches: 7. The CDR3 is made up of 16 amino acids.

Ten or more counts support this clonotype. The chain combines TRBV28 with TRBJ1-4, with D possibly TRBD1 on 5 matching bases. V was cut by 1 base and J by 8 bases, with 14 bases left in between. The CDR3 spans 15 residues. Germline loops: CDR1 MDHEN, CDR2 SYDVKM. In DNA form, the CDR3 reads TGTGCCAGCAGTTTATTGACAGCCCGAGGGGAAAAACTGTTTTTT. This encodes CASSLLTARGEKLFF.

The sample holds many counts of this clonotype. The chain couples TRBV2 to TRBJ2-1, with D unresolved. Germline assignment: CDR1 SNHLY and CDR2 FYNNEI. CDR3 length: 15 residues. Trimming stripped 7 bases from V and 7 bases from J, with 20 bases between. CDR3 in DNA: TGTGCCAGCAAAGGGCTAGTGAGTGTACGGAATGAGCAGTTCTTC. Translated: CASKGLVSVRNEQFF.

This clonotype was seen ten or more times. J is TRBJ2-7 and V is TRBV5-1; D unclear. This CDR3 has 13 residues. V lost 3 bases and J lost 4, with 11 bases in between. The germline V gene has CDR1 SGHRS and CDR2 YFSETQ. CDR3 coding DNA: TGCGCCAGCAGCTATCCAGGAACTTACGAGCAGTACTTC. This translates into CASSYPGTYEQYF.

Ten or more counts support this clonotype. The chain joins TRBV3-1 to TRBJ2-7, with TRBD1 matching over 10 bases. V was pared by 5 bases and J by 1 base, with 8 bases of the junction left unmatched. The CDR3 totals 16 residues. In germline, CDR1 is LGHDT, CDR2 YNNKEL (reference sequence). CDR3: CASSNPGQGNSYEQYF. The CDR3 DNA follows: TGTGCCAGCAGCAACCCGGGACAGGGGAATTCCTACGAGCAGTACTTC.

The table lists this clonotype with many counts. This rearrangement joins TRBV7-2 to TRBJ2-3; D gene ambiguous. The CDR3 is 12 residues long. Deletions cut 8 bases from V and 3 bases from J, with 9 bases between. Germline CDR1 is SGHTA and CDR2 is FQGNSA. CDR3 in amino acids: CASGKPTDTQYF. The CDR3 bases are TGTGCCAGCGGAAAACCGACAGATACGCAGTATTTT.

The sample holds many counts of this clonotype. This sequence joins TRBV7-2 and TRBJ2-7; possibly TRBD2 for D (6 bases). Looked up from germline, CDR1 is SGHTA and CDR2 is FQGNSA. There are 15 residues in the CDR3. V shed 1 base and J shed 2 bases, with 12 bases lying between them. CDR3 bases: TGTGCCAGCAGCTTAGGCCCGACTAGTGCCTACGAGCAGTACTTC. This gives the protein CASSLGPTSAYEQYF.

The chain is built from TRBV10-2 and TRBJ2-5; weak D call: TRBD2 (6 bases). The CDR3 is made up of 13 amino acids. V was shortened by 6 bases and J by 5 bases, with 13 bases between the two germline ends. CDR1 is WSHSY, CDR2 SAAADI, per germline. The CDR3, as DNA: TGCGCCAGCAGGGACACTGGGGGGGAGACCCAGTACTTC. Protein: CASRDTGGETQYF.

This rearrangement joins TRBV20-1 to TRBJ2-7; 11 bases line up with TRBD2. J lost 3 bases, V lost 2 bases, and 9 bases had no gene match. The CDR3 is 16 residues long. Germline values: CDR1 DFQATT, CDR2 SNEGSKA (reference sequence). CDR3 nucleotide sequence: TGCAGTGCTAGATTGGCTAGCGGGGGGATTTACTACGAGCAGTACTTC. Translation: CSARLASGGIYYEQYF.

This clonotype was observed at least ten times. V gene TRBV7-2 combines with J gene TRBJ1-1; D not resolved. V lost 0 bases and J 8 bases, leaving 16 bases between the germline ends. Germline values: CDR1 SGHTA, CDR2 FQGNSA. The CDR3 has 15 amino acids. CDR3 sequence reads: CASSLAGGGIVEAFF. The CDR3 DNA follows: TGTGCCAGCAGCTTAGCCGGCGGCGGGATCGTAGAAGCTTTCTTT.

The rearrangement uses TRBV20-1 and TRBJ1-5, with TRBD1 matching over 8 bases. Germline CDR1 and CDR2: DFQATT and SNEGSKA (reference sequence). The CDR3 covers 17 residues. The V segment lost 5 bases and the J segment 3 bases; nucleotides outside the gene matches: 15. CDR3 amino acids: CSAEDSHGQGLNQPQHF. The CDR3 DNA reads as TGCAGTGCTGAAGACTCCCACGGACAGGGACTCAATCAGCCCCAGCATTTT.

This clonotype was seen more than once but under ten times. This chain uses TRBV12-3 or TRBV12-4 with TRBJ2-7; D remains unclear. Trimming removed 3 bases at V and 5 bases at J, with 8 bases between. This CDR3 spans 12 amino acids. The CDR3 protein is CASSFAANEQYF. As DNA, the CDR3 is TGTGCCAGCAGTTTTGCCGCCAACGAGCAGTACTTC.

The chain uses TRBV5-1 and TRBJ2-7; tentatively, D is TRBD1 or TRBD2 (5 bases each). There are 14 residues in the CDR3. Germline values: CDR1 SGHRS, CDR2 YFSETQ. V was clipped by 5 bases and J by 0 bases, with 12 bases between them. CDR3 sequence reads: CASSRDANSYEQYF. CDR3 DNA sequence: TGCGCCAGCAGTCGGGACGCCAACTCCTACGAGCAGTACTTC. Drawing the rest from reference TRBV5-1 and TRBJ2-7, the complete variable domain is KAGVTQTPRYLIKTRGQQVTLSCSPISGHRSVSWYQQTPGQGLQFLFEYFSETQRNKGNFPGRFSGRQFSNSRSEMNVSTLELGDSALYLCASSRDANSYEQYFGPGTRLTVT.

This clonotype was recorded many times. This chain uses TRBV9 with TRBJ2-5, with TRBD2 as a possible D gene (6 bases). Per germline, CDR1 SGDLS and CDR2 YYNGEE. This CDR3 is 16 amino acids long. V lost 0 bases to trimming and J lost 0 bases, with 12 bases between them. Written as DNA, the CDR3 is TGTGCCAGCAGCGTAGGAGTTCGCGGGGACCAAGAGACCCAGTACTTC. This gives the protein CASSVGVRGDQETQYF.

This clonotype occurred many times. CDR3 sequence reads: CASSLDRNGYTF. The CDR3 coding sequence is TGTGCCAGCAGTTTGGACAGGAATGGCTACACCTTC. The rearrangement links TRBV6-1 to TRBJ1-2, with TRBD1 identical over 7 bases. CDR1 is MNHNS and CDR2 is SASEGT in the germline V gene. V lost 5 bases, J lost 6 bases, and 3 bases stayed unmatched. The CDR3 loop spans 12 amino acids.

This clonotype was found many times. The chain carries TRBV12-3 or TRBV12-4 and TRBJ2-5, with 7 bases aligning to TRBD2. The CDR3 is 13 amino acids. The trim removed 6 bases at V and 7 bases at J, leaving 8 bases unmatched. DNA for the CDR3: TGTGCCAGCAGCCCGTACGGGGAGGGGACCCAGTACTTC. This codes for CASSPYGEGTQYF.

This clonotype was found a few times. V is TRBV7-9 and J is TRBJ2-5; D is perhaps TRBD2 (6 bases). This CDR3 has 15 amino acids. CDR1 and CDR2 (germline): SEHNR, FQNEAQ (reference sequence). With 0 bases removed from V and 5 bases from J, the gap between germline ends came to 13 bases. CDR3 in amino acids: CASSLAPLAKETQYF. The CDR3, as DNA: TGTGCCAGCAGCTTAGCCCCACTAGCTAAGGAGACCCAGTACTTC.

The chain joins TRBV20-1 to TRBJ2-3, with 10 bases aligning to TRBD2. V lost 5 bases, J lost 2 bases, and 4 bases stayed unmatched. CDR1 and CDR2 from the germline V gene are DFQATT and SNEGSKA (reference sequence). The length of the CDR3 is 14 residues. The CDR3 sequence: CSALLAGVTDTQYF. In DNA, the CDR3 is TGCAGTGCTCTCCTAGCGGGGGTCACAGATACGCAGTATTTT.